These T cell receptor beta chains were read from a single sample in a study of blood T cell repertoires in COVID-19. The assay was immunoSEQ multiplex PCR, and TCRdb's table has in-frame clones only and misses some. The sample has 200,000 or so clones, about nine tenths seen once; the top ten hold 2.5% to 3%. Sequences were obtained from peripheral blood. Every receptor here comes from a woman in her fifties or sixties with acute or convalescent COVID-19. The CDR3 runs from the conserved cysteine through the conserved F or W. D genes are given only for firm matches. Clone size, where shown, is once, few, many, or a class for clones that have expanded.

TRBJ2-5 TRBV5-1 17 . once TGCGCCAGCAGCTTGGAAGGTTTGTCTAGCGCGGGCCAAGGGGTGTACTTC CASSLEGLSSAGQGVYF
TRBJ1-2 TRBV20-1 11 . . TGCAGTGCTAGTAGGGGCGGAGGCTACACCTTC CSASRGGGYTF
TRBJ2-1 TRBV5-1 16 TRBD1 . TGCGCCAGCAGCTTGCGCCCGACAGGGGGAAGGAATGAGCAGTTCTTC CASSLRPTGGRNEQFF
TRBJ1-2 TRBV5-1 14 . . TGCGCCAGCATGCGGGGACCCACCAACTATGGCTACACCTTC CASMRGPTNYGYTF
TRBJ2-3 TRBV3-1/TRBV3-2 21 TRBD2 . TGTGCCAGCAGCCAACCCGGGCCCATAGGAATAGCGGGAGGGGTCACAGATACGCAGTATTTT CASSQPGPIGIAGGVTDTQYF
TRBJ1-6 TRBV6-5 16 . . TGTGCCAGCAGTTACCAGCGGACAGCTGCTAATTCACCCCTCCACTTT CASSYQRTAANSPLHF
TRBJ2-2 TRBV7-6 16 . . TGTGCCAGCAGCCCCTTCAGGTCGCTGCTCACCGGGGAGCTGTTTTTT CASSPFRSLLTGELFF
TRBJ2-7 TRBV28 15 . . TGTGCCAGCAGTTTTTTTCGGGGGGCGACCTACGAGCAGTACTTC CASSFFRGATYEQYF
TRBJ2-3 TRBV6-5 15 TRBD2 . TGTGCCAGCAGTTTATCCGGGACTAGGGGTGATACGCAGTATTTT CASSLSGTRGDTQYF
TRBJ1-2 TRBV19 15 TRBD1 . TGTGCCAGTAGTGACCGGACAGGGTCTGGGTATGGCTACACCTTC CASSDRTGSGYGYTF
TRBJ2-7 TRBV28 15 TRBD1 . TGTGCCAGCAGTTTTATTTGGGACAGCACCTACGAGCAGTACTTC CASSFIWDSTYEQYF
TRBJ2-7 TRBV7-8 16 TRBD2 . TGTGCCAGCAGCTTATTCCCGGGACTAGGCCCCTACGAGCAGTACTTC CASSLFPGLGPYEQYF
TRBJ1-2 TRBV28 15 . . TGTGCCAGCAGTCGGGATCCCTGGCCAAACTATGGCTACACCTTC CASSRDPWPNYGYTF
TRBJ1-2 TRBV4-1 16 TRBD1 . TGCGCCAGCAGCCAAGAAAGGACAGGTGTATTCTATGGCTACACCTTC CASSQERTGVFYGYTF
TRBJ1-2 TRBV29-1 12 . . TGCAGCGGTGGACAGACTAACTATGGCTACACCTTC CSGGQTNYGYTF
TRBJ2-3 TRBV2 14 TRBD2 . TGTGCCAGCATTCGCGGGGGGGGTTCAGATACGCAGTATTTT CASIRGGGSDTQYF
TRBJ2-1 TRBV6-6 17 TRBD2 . TGTGCCAGCAGTCTACGAGCTAGCGGCCACTCCTACAATGAGCAGTTCTTC CASSLRASGHSYNEQFF
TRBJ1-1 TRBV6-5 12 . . TGTGCCAGCACTTCGACAGCCCGGCGGGCTTTCTTT CASTSTARRAFF
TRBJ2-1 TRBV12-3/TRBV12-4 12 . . TGTGCCAGCAGCACATTACCCCTCCGTAAGTTCTTC CASSTLPLRKFF
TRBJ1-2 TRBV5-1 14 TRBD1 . TGCGCCAGCAGCTTGGGACAGGGGAGCTATGGCTACACCTTC CASSLGQGSYGYTF
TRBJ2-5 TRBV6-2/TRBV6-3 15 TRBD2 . TGTGCCAGCAGTAGGGGGACTAGCGGCGCGGAGACCCAGTACTTC CASSRGTSGAETQYF
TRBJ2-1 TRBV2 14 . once TGTGCCAGCAGCCCCGGGTCGCCGACCAGCGAGCAGTTCTTC CASSPGSPTSEQFF
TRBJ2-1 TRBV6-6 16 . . TGTGCCAGCAGTTACTCGACGGGGTTCTCCTACAATGAGCAGTTCTTC CASSYSTGFSYNEQFF
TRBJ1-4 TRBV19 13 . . TGTGCCAGTAGTTTAGCGGTTCGAGAAAAACTGTTTTTT CASSLAVREKLFF
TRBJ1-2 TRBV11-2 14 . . TGTGCCAGCAGCCTCGGGAGAGGGGTATTTAGCTACACCTTC CASSLGRGVFSYTF
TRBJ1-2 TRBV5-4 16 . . TGTGCCAGCAGCTTGGCCCCCCAGGGTTCTGCTATGAGGTACACCTTC CASSLAPQGSAMRYTF
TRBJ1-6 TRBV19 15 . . TGTGCCAGTAGTACCCCCGGCGGAGTACGATCACCCCTCCACTTT CASSTPGGVRSPLHF
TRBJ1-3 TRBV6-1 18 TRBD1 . TGTGCCAGCAGTGATTTTTTCCCGGGACAGGGAGCTGGAAACACCATATATTTT CASSDFFPGQGAGNTIYF
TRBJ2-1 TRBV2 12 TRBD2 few TGTGCCAGCCAACTAGCGAGCAATGAGCAGTTCTTC CASQLASNEQFF
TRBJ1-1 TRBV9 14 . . TGTGCCAGCAGCGCCACCCCGACTAACACTGAAGCTTTCTTT CASSATPTNTEAFF
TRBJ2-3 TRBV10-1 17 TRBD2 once TGCGCCAGCAGTGTCGGGACTAGCGGGAGCGGCACAGATACGCAGTATTTT CASSVGTSGSGTDTQYF
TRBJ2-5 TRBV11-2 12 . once TGTGCCAGCAGCTTAGGTCAGGTAACCCAGTACTTC CASSLGQVTQYF
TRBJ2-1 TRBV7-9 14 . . TGTGCCAGCAGCTTGGGGCAGGGTTTCAATGAGCAGTTCTTC CASSLGQGFNEQFF